The rows below give T cell receptor beta chains drawn from one sample of a study of persistence of HIV-infected CD4 T cells. Their antigens remain unidentified. Some clones are missing from TCRdb's copy, which holds only in-frame ones; the method was immunoSEQ multiplex PCR. The sample lists 25,000 to 35,000 clones, roughly four fifths occurring once. The sample was CD4+ T cells sorted from PBMCs after roughly 20-hour stimulation, taken from a patient who received antiretroviral therapy. These receptors were obtained from an adult man with HIV who was CMV-seropositive. The CDR3 runs from the conserved cysteine through the conserved F or W. A D gene is named only where the DNA matches it firmly. Not all rows give a size; the values are once, few, many and, for expanded clones, a class.

cdr3_nt cdr3_aa clone_size j_call d_call v_call
TGTGCCAGCAGTCCGCCCGGGACAGTAGCCTATGGCTACACCTTC CASSPPGTVAYGYTF . TRBJ1-2 TRBD1 TRBV28
TGTGCCAGTAGAGGGAGACAGGGCATCAATGAGCAGTTCTTC CASRGRQGINEQFF few TRBJ2-1 TRBD1 TRBV19
TGTGCCAGCACTCCAACAGGGGTCCTAGGGGAAAAACTGTTTTTT CASTPTGVLGEKLFF . TRBJ1-4 TRBD1 TRBV28
TGTGCCAGTAGTATCCGGGGGCGCGGCACCGGGGAGCTGTTTTTT CASSIRGRGTGELFF . TRBJ2-2 . TRBV19
TGTGCCATCAGTGCTAGCTACGGTGTGGATACGCAGTATTTT CAISASYGVDTQYF . TRBJ2-3 . TRBV10-3
TGTGCCAGCAGCCCCGATAGGAGTCGGCAATCCGAGCAGTACTTC CASSPDRSRQSEQYF . TRBJ2-7 . TRBV7-3
TGTGCCAGCAGCCCCACAGGTGTCTCTAATGAAAAACTGTTTTTT CASSPTGVSNEKLFF . TRBJ1-4 . TRBV9
TGCGCCAGCAGCGTGACAGGGGGCTATAATTCACCCCTCCACTTT CASSVTGGYNSPLHF few TRBJ1-6 TRBD1 TRBV5-1
TGTGCCAGCATTAGGCAGGGTGGTTCCGAGCAGTACTTC CASIRQGGSEQYF . TRBJ2-7 . TRBV25-1
TGTGCCAGCAGCCAATCGGGCGGGACCCAGCATTTT CASSQSGGTQHF few TRBJ1-5 . TRBV16
TGTGCCAGCAGCCCAGACAGGTACTATGGCTACACCTTC CASSPDRYYGYTF . TRBJ1-2 . TRBV7-2
TGCGCCAGCAGCTTGGTTGAGGGGACCTACGAGCAGTACTTC CASSLVEGTYEQYF few TRBJ2-7 . TRBV5-1
TGTGCCACCAGTGATCACGCCCGCACAGATACGCAGTATTTT CATSDHARTDTQYF . TRBJ2-3 . TRBV24-1
TGTGCCAGTGCCCTCGCAGGCTACGAGCAGTACTTC CASALAGYEQYF . TRBJ2-7 . TRBV7-9
TGTGCCAGCAGCCAAGGTACAGGGCCTAATGAAAAACTGTTTTTT CASSQGTGPNEKLFF . TRBJ1-4 . TRBV3-1/TRBV3-2
TGTGCCAGCAGCTTAGCGCGTAGCGGGGGCCTGACAGATACGCAGTATTTT CASSLARSGGLTDTQYF . TRBJ2-3 TRBD2 TRBV7-8
TGTGCCAGCAGTAAAGCGCCTCGTACTGGAAACACCATATATTTT CASSKAPRTGNTIYF . TRBJ1-3 . TRBV6-1
TGTGCCAGCTCACTCGGACTAGCCAGCGGCGGGGAGCTGTTTTTT CASSLGLASGGELFF . TRBJ2-2 TRBD2 TRBV18
TGCAGCGTCCCCAACCCCAGGGACAGCACAGATACGCAGTATTTT CSVPNPRDSTDTQYF . TRBJ2-3 . TRBV29-1
TGTGCCAGCAGTCGCGGGACAGGGGGATATAGCAATCAGCCCCAGCATTTT CASSRGTGGYSNQPQHF once TRBJ1-5 TRBD1 TRBV2
TGTGCCAGCACCCGGACTAGCGGGGGGCTATACAATGAGCAGTTCTTC CASTRTSGGLYNEQFF . TRBJ2-1 TRBD2 TRBV3-1/TRBV3-2
TGTGCTAGTGGTGACGGCAGGGGGGGGACCGGGGAGCTGTTTTTT CASGDGRGGTGELFF . TRBJ2-2 . TRBV12-5
TGTGCCAGCAGCCAAGAAGTGTGGAGCACAGATACGCAGTATTTT CASSQEVWSTDTQYF . TRBJ2-3 . TRBV3-1/TRBV3-2
TGTGCCAGCAGTTTAGGTTCAGGGTCGGATACGCAGTATTTT CASSLGSGSDTQYF . TRBJ2-3 . TRBV27
TGTGCCAGCAGCAAGCTAGCGGTGAACACCGGGGAGCTGTTTTTT CASSKLAVNTGELFF . TRBJ2-2 TRBD2 TRBV7-8
TGTGCCAGCATCCCACGAGGGGGAGTGGTTGGCTACACCTTC CASIPRGGVVGYTF . TRBJ1-2 . TRBV7-9
TGTGCCAGCAGCACGCGGTACACAGATACGCAGTATTTT CASSTRYTDTQYF . TRBJ2-3 . TRBV13
TGTGCCAGCAGTCCCCCAGAAGAGACCCAGTACTTC CASSPPEETQYF . TRBJ2-5 . TRBV28
TGCGCCAGCAGCCAAGACTCGGGACAGGTTTCCAAAAACATTCAGTACTTC CASSQDSGQVSKNIQYF . TRBJ2-4 TRBD1 TRBV4-1
TGTGCCACCAGTGACCCTGGCGCTTCAACTAATGAAAAACTGTTTTTT CATSDPGASTNEKLFF . TRBJ1-4 . TRBV24-1
TGTGCCAGCACTCCACTACAGGCCACCTACGAGCAGTACTTC CASTPLQATYEQYF . TRBJ2-7 . TRBV6-5
TGTGCCAGCAGCGGCAGGGGGCCATACAATGAGCAGTTCTTC CASSGRGPYNEQFF few TRBJ2-1 TRBD1 TRBV7-3
TGTGCCAGCAGTGACTCGAAGCGGGGGGGCACAAATGAGCAGTTCTTC CASSDSKRGGTNEQFF . TRBJ2-1 TRBD2 TRBV6-4
TGTGCCATCCGGGAAGGTGAATCCTATAATTCACCCCTCCACTTT CAIREGESYNSPLHF . TRBJ1-6 . TRBV10-3
TGCGCCAGCAGCTCAGGACAGGGGCTTTCCTACAATGAGCAGTTCTTC CASSSGQGLSYNEQFF . TRBJ2-1 TRBD1 TRBV5-1
TGTGCCAGCAGCCAGGGAAGGGCCCATGAGCAGTTCTTC CASSQGRAHEQFF once TRBJ2-1 . TRBV3-1/TRBV3-2
TGTGCCAGCAGGCACGGGTCTAACTATGGCTACACCTTC CASRHGSNYGYTF . TRBJ1-2 . TRBV6-4